The TCR beta chain described here comes from a study of preoperative IRX-2 immunotherapy in early breast cancer. Looked up from germline, CDR1 is SQVTM and CDR2 is ANQGSEA. The CDR3 has 13 amino acids. Trimming shortened V by 7 bases and J by 0 bases, and 12 bases separated the two germline ends. Stated treatment: preoperative locoregional IRX-2 cytokine immunotherapy. Samples came from a phase Ib trial of preoperative locoregional IRX-2 cytokine immunotherapy. Here immunoSEQ multiplex PCR was the method, and the copy in TCRdb shows in-frame clones only, minus some. Among about 62,000 clones listed, 94% were seen once.

The chain is built from TRBV29-1 and TRBJ2-5; tentative D call: TRBD1 (6 bases). The source of this sequence is a human donor with breast cancer. The material was obtained from a patient treated with IRX-2 immunotherapy. CDR3 nucleotide sequence: TGCAGCGCCCAGGGGTCCCACCAAGAGACCCAGTACTTC. It codes for CSAQGSHQETQYF.